These T cell receptor beta chains were read from a single sample in a study of blood T cell repertoires in COVID-19. This table comes from immunoSEQ multiplex PCR, and its TCRdb copy is limited to in-frame clones, with some not included. Seen here are around 150,000 clones, approximately 75% observed once, and the top ten hold approximately 11%. The sample taken for sequencing was peripheral blood. The origin of the receptors is a human donor in a cohort sampled during active COVID-19. Both conserved end residues are part of each CDR3. The D gene is left open where the match is weak. Clone size, where shown, is once, few, many, or a class for clones that have expanded.

V gene	clone size	D gene	J gene	CDR3 protein	CDR3 DNA
TRBV27	NA	NA	TRBJ2-7	CASSFGTGPTLEQYF	TGTGCCAGCAGTTTCGGTACAGGTCCAACCTTGGAGCAGTACTTC
TRBV3-1/TRBV3-2	NA	NA	TRBJ2-5	CASSQVARQETQYF	TGTGCCAGCAGCCAAGTTGCTAGGCAAGAGACCCAGTACTTC
TRBV4-3	NA	NA	TRBJ2-7	CASSQVQGRSYEQYF	TGCGCCAGCAGCCAAGTTCAGGGAAGGTCCTACGAGCAGTACTTC
TRBV3-1/TRBV3-2	NA	NA	TRBJ1-6	CASRNIPTGYDSPLHF	TGTGCCAGCAGAAATATCCCGACAGGCTATGATTCACCCCTCCACTTT
TRBV28	NA	NA	TRBJ1-1	CASNSQGYTEAFF	TGTGCCAGCAACTCCCAGGGTTACACTGAAGCTTTCTTT
TRBV27	few	TRBD1	TRBJ2-1	CASIQTGGTHEQFF	TGTGCCAGCATCCAGACAGGGGGCACCCATGAGCAGTTCTTC
TRBV3-1/TRBV3-2	once	NA	TRBJ1-5	CASSQGVTAVNQPQHF	TGTGCCAGCAGCCAAGGGGTGACAGCAGTCAATCAGCCCCAGCATTTT
TRBV9	NA	TRBD1	TRBJ1-4	CASSPRTGGEKLFF	TGTGCCAGCAGCCCTAGAACAGGGGGGGAAAAACTGTTTTTT
TRBV4-3	once	NA	TRBJ2-3	CASSQDIVVTDTQYF	TGCGCCAGCAGCCAAGACATAGTCGTCACAGATACGCAGTATTTT
TRBV29-1	NA	NA	TRBJ2-2	CSVRRTADTGELFF	TGCAGCGTCCGACGGACAGCCGACACCGGGGAGCTGTTTTTT
TRBV19	NA	TRBD1	TRBJ1-1	CASTLGQGRPEAFF	TGTGCCAGTACCCTGGGACAGGGTCGGCCTGAAGCTTTCTTT
TRBV7-2	NA	NA	TRBJ1-1	CASGEGVFAFF	TGTGCCAGCGGGGAGGGGGTTTTCGCTTTCTTT
TRBV15	NA	NA	TRBJ2-1	CATSSDTNEQFF	TGTGCCACCAGCAGTGACACCAATGAGCAGTTCTTC
TRBV7-9	NA	NA	TRBJ1-2	CASNLQGLYGYTF	TGTGCCAGCAACCTACAGGGCCTCTATGGCTACACCTTC
TRBV5-4	NA	TRBD2	TRBJ2-1	CASSLGSGTSAYNEQFF	TGTGCCAGCAGCTTGGGGTCCGGGACTAGCGCCTACAATGAGCAGTTCTTC
TRBV5-1	once	TRBD2	TRBJ2-3	CASTLLSGGSTDTQYF	TGCGCCAGCACCCTCCTAAGCGGGGGGAGCACAGATACGCAGTATTTT
TRBV30	NA	NA	TRBJ1-4	CAWSVLRGVREKLFF	TGTGCCTGGAGTGTACTCAGGGGCGTTCGGGAAAAACTGTTTTTT
TRBV5-6	NA	NA	TRBJ2-1	CASSLMSGLGHEQFF	TGTGCCAGCAGCTTGATGAGCGGTTTGGGCCATGAGCAGTTCTTC
TRBV7-8	NA	NA	TRBJ1-1	CASSLETGEAFF	TGTGCCAGCAGCTTAGAGACAGGTGAAGCTTTCTTT
TRBV7-9	once	NA	TRBJ1-1	CASSFRGGRDTEAFF	TGTGCCAGCAGCTTTCGGGGGGGCCGCGACACTGAAGCTTTCTTT
TRBV19	NA	NA	TRBJ2-6	CASIRGSLSGANVLTF	TGTGCCAGCATCAGGGGCTCCCTCTCTGGGGCCAACGTCCTGACTTTC
TRBV5-1	once	TRBD2	TRBJ2-7	CASSSGGSASYEQYF	TGCGCCAGCAGCTCGGGGGGGTCGGCCTCCTACGAGCAGTACTTC
TRBV11-2	NA	TRBD1	TRBJ2-5	CASSPIRLDRGERETQYF	TGTGCCAGCAGCCCGATTAGGTTGGACAGGGGAGAAAGAGAGACCCAGTACTTC
TRBV7-2	NA	TRBD2	TRBJ2-2	CASSSTSGVNTGELFF	TGTGCCAGCAGCTCAACCAGCGGGGTGAACACCGGGGAGCTGTTTTTT
TRBV19	NA	NA	TRBJ1-3	CASSISGGSGNTIYF	TGTGCCAGTAGTATTTCTGGGGGCTCGGGAAACACCATATATTTT
TRBV6-5	NA	NA	TRBJ2-4	CASSLDTSLAKNIQYF	TGTGCCAGCAGTTTGGACACCTCTCTAGCCAAAAACATTCAGTACTTC
TRBV6-2/TRBV6-3	NA	NA	TRBJ2-2	CASSYSLWAGITGELFF	TGTGCCAGCAGTTACTCACTGTGGGCTGGTATCACCGGGGAGCTGTTTTTT
TRBV18	NA	NA	TRBJ2-1	CASSPRTLGQNDEQFF	TGTGCCAGCTCACCAAGAACCCTTGGGCAAAACGATGAGCAGTTCTTC
TRBV27	NA	NA	TRBJ1-1	CASSQGQRLKTEAFF	TGTGCCAGCAGTCAAGGACAGAGATTGAAGACTGAAGCTTTCTTT
TRBV27	NA	NA	TRBJ1-1	CASSSLQGHANTEAFF	TGTGCCAGCAGTTCCCTCCAGGGCCATGCTAACACTGAAGCTTTCTTT
TRBV27	NA	TRBD2	TRBJ2-1	CASSDSGRVKEQFF	TGTGCCAGCAGCGACAGCGGGAGAGTAAAAGAGCAGTTCTTC
TRBV7-2	NA	TRBD2	TRBJ2-3	CASSQTSGTDTQYF	TGTGCCAGCAGCCAGACTAGCGGGACAGATACGCAGTATTTT
TRBV5-4	NA	NA	TRBJ2-1	CASSLGGANNEQFF	TGTGCCAGCAGCTTGGGGGGCGCTAACAATGAGCAGTTCTTC
TRBV6-6	NA	NA	TRBJ1-2	CASSPRVGYTF	TGTGCCAGCAGCCCTCGGGTTGGCTACACCTTC
TRBV24-1	NA	NA	TRBJ2-3	CATSDSFTQYF	TGTGCCACCAGTGATTCATTTACGCAGTATTTT
TRBV3-1/TRBV3-2	few	NA	TRBJ2-2	CASSLQGTNTGELFF	TGTGCCAGCAGCCTACAGGGAACTAACACCGGGGAGCTGTTTTTT
TRBV7-9	NA	NA	TRBJ2-7	CASSVGSGQYF	TGTGCCAGCAGCGTTGGGAGCGGGCAGTACTTC
TRBV27	NA	TRBD1	TRBJ2-7	CASSPDRDTHEQYF	TGTGCCAGCAGCCCGGACAGGGACACCCACGAGCAGTACTTC
TRBV5-5	NA	TRBD2	TRBJ2-7	CASSLSGSSYEQYF	TGTGCCAGCAGCTTGAGCGGGAGCTCCTACGAGCAGTACTTC
TRBV9	NA	TRBD2	TRBJ2-3	CASSVVGSGGARDTQYF	TGTGCCAGCAGCGTAGTAGGTAGCGGGGGGGCTAGAGATACGCAGTATTTT
TRBV27	few	TRBD2	TRBJ2-7	CASSFGGVDRMQRYF	TGTGCCAGCAGTTTTGGGGGGGTTGACCGAATGCAGAGGTACTTC
TRBV3-1/TRBV3-2	NA	TRBD1	TRBJ2-5	CASSEGTGPIETQYF	TGTGCCAGCAGCGAAGGGACAGGGCCTATAGAGACCCAGTACTTC
TRBV5-1	NA	TRBD1	TRBJ1-2	CASSYGTVVYGYTF	TGCGCCAGCAGCTACGGGACAGTTGTCTATGGCTACACCTTC
TRBV3-1/TRBV3-2	once	TRBD2	TRBJ2-1	CASSPRGRLAGVNEQFF	TGTGCCAGCAGCCCAAGAGGCAGACTAGCGGGAGTCAATGAGCAGTTCTTC
TRBV19	NA	NA	TRBJ1-6	CASSTQNSPLHF	TGTGCCAGTAGTACTCAGAATTCACCCCTCCACTTT
TRBV5-1	NA	NA	TRBJ1-2	CASSLGPPTYNYGYTF	TGCGCCAGCAGCTTGGGTCCCCCAACATATAACTATGGCTACACCTTC
TRBV6-5	NA	NA	TRBJ2-7	CASSYSRGNPYEQYF	TGTGCCAGCAGTTACTCAAGGGGGAATCCCTACGAGCAGTACTTC